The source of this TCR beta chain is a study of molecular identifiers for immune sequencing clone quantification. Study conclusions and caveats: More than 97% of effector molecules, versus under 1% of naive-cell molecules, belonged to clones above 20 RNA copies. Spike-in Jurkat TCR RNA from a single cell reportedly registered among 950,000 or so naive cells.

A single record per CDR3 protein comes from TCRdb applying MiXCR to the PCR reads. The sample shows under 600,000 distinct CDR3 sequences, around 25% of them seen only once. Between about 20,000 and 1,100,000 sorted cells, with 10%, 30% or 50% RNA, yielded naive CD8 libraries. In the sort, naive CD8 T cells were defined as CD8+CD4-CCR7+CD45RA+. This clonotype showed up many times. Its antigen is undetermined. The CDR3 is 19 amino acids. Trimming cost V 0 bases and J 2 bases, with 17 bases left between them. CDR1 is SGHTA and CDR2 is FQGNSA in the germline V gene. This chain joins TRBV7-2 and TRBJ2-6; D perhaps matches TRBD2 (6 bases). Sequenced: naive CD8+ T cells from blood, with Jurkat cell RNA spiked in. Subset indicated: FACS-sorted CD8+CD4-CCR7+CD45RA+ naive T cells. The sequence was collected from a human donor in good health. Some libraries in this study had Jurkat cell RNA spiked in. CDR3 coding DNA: TGTGCCAGCAGCTTAGCGCCCACGGGGGTCCCCGCTGGGGCCAACGTCCTGACTTTC. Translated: CASSLAPTGVPAGANVLTF.